Each of the 12 T cell receptor beta chains below was sequenced from the same sample in a study of shared T cell receptors in the human thymus. Generated by immunoSEQ multiplex PCR, the TCRdb table keeps only in-frame clones and is missing some. In the table there are hundreds of thousands of clones, about 90% of which are singletons. These sequences were also reported in another study, on human thymus T cells.

The sample was thymocytes. The receptors stem from a boy under two years old with a congenital heart defect.

This chain joins TRBV19 and TRBJ1-1; 7 bases map to TRBD1. CDR3 length equals 13 residues. Germline V CDR1 and CDR2: LNHDA, SQIVND (reference sequence). V shed 7 bases and J 2 bases; nucleotides not matched to a gene: 4. CDR3 bases: TGTGCCAGTATGGGACAGAACAACACTGAAGCTTTCTTT. Translation: CASMGQNNTEAFF. The full variable domain, with the rest looked up from reference TRBV19 and TRBJ1-1, is DGGITQSPKYLFRKEGQNVTLSCEQNLNHDAMYWYRQDPGQGLRLIYYSQIVNDFQKGDIAEGYSVSREKKESFPLTVTSAQKNPTAFYLCASMGQNNTEAFFGQGTRLTVV.

This chain uses TRBV6-1 with TRBJ2-7, with 7 bases lining up with TRBD2. Germline V lookup: CDR1 MNHNS, CDR2 SASEGT. J gave up 6 bases and V 2 bases, and 16 bases lay outside the gene matches. CDR3 length: 17 residues. The CDR3 DNA follows: TGTGCCAGCAGTGAATACCCCCATAGCGGGTCGAAGTGCGAGCAGTACTTC. Translated, it gives CASSEYPHSGSKCEQYF.

The J gene is TRBJ2-1, the V gene TRBV5-6, with 7 bases matching TRBD1. The V segment lost 0 bases and the J segment 5 bases; nucleotides outside the gene matches: 11. There are 17 residues in the CDR3. Germline CDR1 and CDR2: SGHDT and YYEEEE. The CDR3 DNA follows: TGTGCCAGCAGCTTGGGGCAGGGGGAGAGAACAAACAATGAGCAGTTCTTC. Amino acid sequence: CASSLGQGERTNNEQFF.

The J gene is TRBJ1-6, the V gene TRBV9, with D perhaps TRBD1 (6 bases). The V gene lost 3 bases and the J gene lost 7 bases, with 14 bases spanning the gap. CDR1 SGDLS and CDR2 YYNGEE come from the germline V gene. The CDR3 is made up of 15 amino acids. DNA for the CDR3: TGTGCCAGCAGCGCCCCGGGACAACCAAATTCACCCCTCCACTTT. As protein: CASSAPGQPNSPLHF.

The chain uses TRBV19 and TRBJ1-6, with 9 bases identical to TRBD1. Trimming took 4 bases from V and 6 from J; bases not matched to a gene: 4. The germline V gene has CDR1 LNHDA and CDR2 SQIVND (reference sequence). The CDR3 runs to 15 residues. The CDR3 loop is CASSRTGAPNSPLHF. The CDR3 nucleotides are TGTGCCAGTAGTAGGACAGGGGCCCCTAATTCACCCCTCCACTTT.

The genes are TRBV27 and TRBJ2-1; 12 bases match TRBD2. This CDR3 is 14 amino acids long. Germline assignment: CDR1 MNHEY and CDR2 SMNVEV (reference sequence). With V trimmed by 6 bases and J by 12 bases, 9 bases remained unmatched. The chain's CDR3 is CASRTSGRPWVQFF. CDR3 sequence (DNA): TGTGCCAGCAGAACTAGCGGGAGGCCTTGGGTGCAGTTCTTC.

The chain has TRBV28 and TRBJ2-7, with TRBD1 matching 7 bases. CDR3 size: 17 residues. Germline trimming cut 6 bases from V and 3 bases from J; bases unmatched to any gene: 17. CDR1 and CDR2 from the germline V gene are MDHEN and SYDVKM. CDR3 residues: CASRARQGNSSIYEQYF. The DNA for the CDR3 is TGTGCCAGCAGGGCGAGACAGGGCAATTCCAGTATCTACGAGCAGTACTTC.

This chain joins TRBV25-1 and TRBJ2-5; TRBD1 matches 11 bases. This CDR3 region has 14 residues. V was clipped by 4 bases and J by 2 bases; unmatched bases: 0. Per germline, CDR1 MGHDK and CDR2 SYGVNS. The CDR3 spells CASSGDRGQETQYF. The CDR3 DNA reads as TGTGCCAGCAGTGGGGACAGGGGGCAAGAGACCCAGTACTTC.

V is TRBV7-2 and J is TRBJ2-1; 9 bases match TRBD2. V lost 3 bases to trimming and J lost 4 bases; unmatched junction nucleotides: 13. Germline CDR1 is SGHTA and CDR2 is FQGNSA. There are 18 residues in the CDR3. Here the CDR3 reads CASSFPGLASRYYNEQFF. The DNA of the CDR3 is TGTGCCAGCAGCTTTCCAGGACTAGCGAGTCGATATTACAATGAGCAGTTCTTC.

The chain recombines TRBV7-9 with TRBJ2-2, with 8 bases aligning to TRBD1. The CDR3 consists of 17 residues. Germline CDR1 is SEHNR and CDR2 is FQNEAQ (reference sequence). Trimming took 6 bases from V and 1 from J; bases not matched to a gene: 10. The CDR3 bases are TGTGCCAGCAGACCACGGGACAGGCGCGGGAACACCGGGGAGCTGTTTTTT. It yields the protein CASRPRDRRGNTGELFF.

J is TRBJ2-2 and V is TRBV5-1; D is unclear. The CDR3 is 15 amino acids. The germline V and J ends were trimmed by 5 bases and 0 bases, with 11 bases remaining between them. CDR1 SGHRS and CDR2 YFSETQ come from the germline V gene. CDR3 region: CASSFITPNTGELFF. As DNA, the CDR3 is TGCGCCAGCAGTTTTATCACACCGAACACCGGGGAGCTGTTTTTT. The whole variable domain, filled in from reference TRBV5-1 and TRBJ2-2, reads KAGVTQTPRYLIKTRGQQVTLSCSPISGHRSVSWYQQTPGQGLQFLFEYFSETQRNKGNFPGRFSGRQFSNSRSEMNVSTLELGDSALYLCASSFITPNTGELFFGEGSRLTVL.

This chain links TRBV5-6 with TRBJ2-1; D not certain. This CDR3 contains 11 residues. V lost 6 bases and J 5 bases, leaving 6 bases between the germline ends. Germline V gene data show CDR1 as SGHDT and CDR2 as YYEEEE. CDR3 bases: TGTGCCAGCATGAGGAACAATGAGCAGTTCTTC. Translating gives CASMRNNEQFF. The variable domain in full, with the rest retrieved from reference TRBV5-6 and TRBJ2-1, is DAGVTQSPTHLIKTRGQQVTLRCSPKSGHDTVSWYQQALGQGPQFIFQYYEEEERQRGNFPDRFSGHQFPNYSSELNVNALLLGDSALYLCASMRNNEQFFGPGTRLTVL.